The TCR beta chain described here comes from a study of early T cells in non-severe SARS-CoV-2 infection. Individual cDNA molecules were tagged with unique molecular identifiers, the study reported. TCRdb passed the 5' RACE reads through MiXCR, listing each CDR3 protein once. The profile shows about 83,000 distinct CDR3 sequences, approximately 13% of them singletons. Comment on this clonotype: Its specificity is unknown.

General study results and limits: Comparison of clonotypes with VDJdb favored anti-spike CD8 responses while missing private and CD4 specificities.

The specimen sequenced was whole blood. The sequence came from an adult who was a healthcare worker with PCR-confirmed SARS-CoV-2 infection or an uninfected control (not recorded which).

This CDR3 is CASSGRTVIDTQYF. The CDR3 DNA follows: TGTGCCAGCAGTGGCAGGACAGTTATAGATACGCAGTATTTT. The chain recombines TRBV6-1 with TRBJ2-3; tentative D call: TRBD1 (6 bases). V shed 4 bases and J shed 5 bases, with 13 bases lying between them. Germline V gene sequence: CDR1 MNHNS, CDR2 SASEGT. The CDR3 length is 14 residues.